The clone carrying this T cell receptor (beta chain) was counted many times. Its cognate antigen is unknown. Molecular barcoded adaptors covering alpha/delta and beta/gamma chains were used on approximately 400 ng RNA. TCRdb processed the reads anew with MiXCR; each CDR3 protein has one entry. Among about 130,000 distinct CDR3 sequences listed, roughly 13% were seen once. The data are from a study of read filtering for tumor transcriptome and immune sequencing. Study-level results: Even smaller IR-seq throughput identified most shared clonotypes.

The CDR3 is 14 residues long. Germline-derived CDR1 and CDR2 are WNHNN and SYGVQD (reference sequence). The V gene end was trimmed by 6 bases and the J gene end by 3 bases; junction bases not matched to a gene: 3. The TCR was taken from a donor at least 40 years old with multiple myeloma. The gene calls are TRBV10-1 and TRBJ2-2, with 8 nucleotides matching TRBD1. Sequencing was done on a sample of a population of CD138-negative cells sorted from bone marrow. In DNA form, the CDR3 reads TGCGCCAGCAGCGACAGGGGATACACCGGGGAGCTGTTTTTT. It yields the protein CASSDRGYTGELFF.